The sequence of this TCR beta chain was determined in a study of blood T cells in healthy people across ages. Study-level background: Capture by template switching was about one barcoded beta molecule per two T cells.

A second PCR, run for roughly 7 to 11 cycles, used a sample-barcoded 5' primer plus a J-beta primer mix. The yield of each sample was at least 2.5 million CDR3-containing paired-end reads. TCRdb ran MiXCR on the 5' RACE reads and lists one entry per CDR3 protein. This table holds 790,000 or so distinct CDR3 sequences, more than 35% found once. With regard to this clonotype: Antigen: not known.

From germline, CDR1 is LNHDA and CDR2 SQIVND (reference sequence). This CDR3 is built from 14 residues. The V and J ends lost 6 bases and 2 bases, in that order; junction bases with no gene match: 4. Whole-study results and caveats: Total diversity from one million sequenced T cells was likely underestimated. Measured against age, TCR beta diversity per million T cells decreased in a roughly linear manner.

The chain employs TRBV19 and TRBJ1-3, with 7 bases lining up with TRBD1. Source material: blood. This clonotype was sampled from a man older than 75 in good health. CDR3 sequence reads: CASRDRSTGNTIYF. DNA of the CDR3: TGTGCCAGTAGGGACAGGTCGACTGGAAACACCATATATTTT.